One T cell receptor (beta chain) is described in this entry. The target antigen is unknown. The data were taken from a study of T cell responses to AZD1222 COVID-19 vaccine. Sequencing was performed with immunoSEQ multiplex PCR; in TCRdb, only in-frame clones are kept and a portion is missing. Of 180,000 or so clones detected, 85% to 90% appear once; the ten largest clones hold approximately 26%. Study-wide results and caveats: Only six or seven AZD1222 recipients were seropositive at baseline. It should be noted that donors were predominantly white British and more often female, and clonal diversity was possibly underestimated. The peak T cell response came first, and repertoires were sampled only after it.

V gave up 6 bases and J gave up 3 bases, with 16 bases separating them. CDR1 and CDR2 (germline): MNHEY, SVGAGI. This CDR3 has 15 amino acids. This TCR came from an adult who received the AZD1222 COVID-19 vaccine. The chain couples TRBV6-5 to TRBJ2-3; no reliable D call. This specimen was peripheral blood, taken 28 days after the second AZD1222 dose. CDR3 sequence reads: CASSLEDPETDTQYF. The CDR3 DNA sequence: TGTGCCAGCAGCCTCGAGGATCCCGAGACAGATACGCAGTATTTT.